This TCR beta chain derives from a study of T-cell reconstitution after alpha-beta-depleted transplantation in children. This clonotype showed up just a few times. TCRbeta library preparation incorporated unique molecular identifiers. TCRdb re-called the PCR reads through MiXCR, storing one row per CDR3 protein. The sample holds more than 250,000 distinct CDR3 sequences, approximately 9.6% seen once. The ends lost 0 bases at V and 0 bases at J; junction bases unmatched: 3. This CDR3 has 16 amino acids. Germline CDR1 MNHEY, CDR2 SVGAGI. The chain couples TRBV6-5 to TRBJ1-1; 8 bases map to TRBD1. The sequenced sample was PBMCs from the stem cell graft donor, obtained from the stem cell graft. The clonotype originates from a human donor who donated a stem cell graft to a child with SCID. CDR3 DNA sequence: TGTGCCAGCAGTTACTCGGACAGGGTGGTGAACACTGAAGCTTTCTTT. This encodes CASSYSDRVVNTEAFF.